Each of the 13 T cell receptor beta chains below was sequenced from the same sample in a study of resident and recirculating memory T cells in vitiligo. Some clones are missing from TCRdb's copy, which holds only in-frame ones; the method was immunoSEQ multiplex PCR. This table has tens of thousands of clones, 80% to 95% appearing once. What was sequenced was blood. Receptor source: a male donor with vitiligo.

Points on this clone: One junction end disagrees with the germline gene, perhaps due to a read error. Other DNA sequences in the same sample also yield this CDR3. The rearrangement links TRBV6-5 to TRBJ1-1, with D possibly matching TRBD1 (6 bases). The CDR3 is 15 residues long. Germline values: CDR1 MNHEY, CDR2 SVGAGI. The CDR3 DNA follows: TGCGCCAGCAGTTCGGTCACAGGGAGGAACACTGAAGCTTTCTTT. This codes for CASSSVTGRNTEAFF.

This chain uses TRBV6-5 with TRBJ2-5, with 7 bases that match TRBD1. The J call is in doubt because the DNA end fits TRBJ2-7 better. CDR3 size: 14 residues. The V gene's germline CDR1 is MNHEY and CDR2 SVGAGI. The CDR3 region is CASSGDSVGNEQYF. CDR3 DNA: TGTGCCAGCAGTGGGGACAGTGTGGGGAACGAGCAGTACTTC.

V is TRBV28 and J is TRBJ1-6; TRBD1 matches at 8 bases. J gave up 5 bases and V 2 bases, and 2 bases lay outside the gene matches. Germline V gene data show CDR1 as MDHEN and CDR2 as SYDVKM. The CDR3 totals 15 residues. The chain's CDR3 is CASSLTDRDNSPLHF. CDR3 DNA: TGTGCCAGCAGTTTAACGGACAGGGATAATTCACCCCTCCACTTT.

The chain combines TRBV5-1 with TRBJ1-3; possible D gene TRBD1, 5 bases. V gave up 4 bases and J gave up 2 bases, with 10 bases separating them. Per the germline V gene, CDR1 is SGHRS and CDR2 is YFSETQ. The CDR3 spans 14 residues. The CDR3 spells CASSPGGAGNTIYF. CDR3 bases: TGCGCCAGCAGCCCGGGAGGGGCTGGAAACACCATATATTTT.

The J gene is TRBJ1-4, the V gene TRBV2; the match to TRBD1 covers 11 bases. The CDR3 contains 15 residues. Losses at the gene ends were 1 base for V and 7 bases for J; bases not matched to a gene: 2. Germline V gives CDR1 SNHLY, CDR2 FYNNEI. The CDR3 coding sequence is TGTGCCAGCAGTGAAGGGACAGGGGGCCGTGAAAAACTGTTTTTT. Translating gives CASSEGTGGREKLFF.

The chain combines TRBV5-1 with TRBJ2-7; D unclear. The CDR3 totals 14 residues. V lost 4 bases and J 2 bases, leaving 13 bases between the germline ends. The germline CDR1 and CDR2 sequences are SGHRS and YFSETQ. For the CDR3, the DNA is TGCGCCAGCAGCCCCCGGGTCCCCCCCTACGAGCAGTACTTC. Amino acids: CASSPRVPPYEQYF.

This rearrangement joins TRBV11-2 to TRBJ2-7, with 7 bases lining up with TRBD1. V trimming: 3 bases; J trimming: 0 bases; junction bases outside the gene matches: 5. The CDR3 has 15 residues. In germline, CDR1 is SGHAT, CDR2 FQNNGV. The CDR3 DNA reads TGTGCCAGCAGCTTGATGACAGGGAGCTCCTACGAGCAGTACTTC. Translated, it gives CASSLMTGSSYEQYF.

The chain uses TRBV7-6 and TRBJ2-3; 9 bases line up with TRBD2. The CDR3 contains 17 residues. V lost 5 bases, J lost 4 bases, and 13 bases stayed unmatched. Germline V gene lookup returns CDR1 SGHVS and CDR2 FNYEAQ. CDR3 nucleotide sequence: TGTGCCAGCAGCGCCTCCGGGACTAGCATCGGGGCAGATACGCAGTATTTT. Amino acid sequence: CASSASGTSIGADTQYF.

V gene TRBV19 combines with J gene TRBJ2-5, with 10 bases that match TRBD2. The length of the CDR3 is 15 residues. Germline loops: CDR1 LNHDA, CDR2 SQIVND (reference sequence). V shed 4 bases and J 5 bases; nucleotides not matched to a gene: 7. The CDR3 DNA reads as TGTGCCAGTAGTACCCCGGGACTAGCGACCGAGACCCAGTACTTC. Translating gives CASSTPGLATETQYF.

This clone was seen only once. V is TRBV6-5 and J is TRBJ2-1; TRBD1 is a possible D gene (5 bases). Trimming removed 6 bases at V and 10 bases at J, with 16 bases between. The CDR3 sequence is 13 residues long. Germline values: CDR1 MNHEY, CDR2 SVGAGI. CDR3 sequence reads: CASSPDSSNEQFF. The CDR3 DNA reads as TGTGCCAGCAGCCCCGACAGCTCGAACGAGCAGTTCTTC.

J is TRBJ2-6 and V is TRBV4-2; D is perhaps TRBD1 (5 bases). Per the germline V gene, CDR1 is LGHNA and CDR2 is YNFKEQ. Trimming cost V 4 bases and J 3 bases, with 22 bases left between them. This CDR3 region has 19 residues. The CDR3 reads CASSLRIVQGPYGANVLTF. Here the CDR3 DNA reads TGTGCCAGCAGCCTCCGGATCGTGCAGGGCCCCTATGGGGCCAACGTCCTGACTTTC.

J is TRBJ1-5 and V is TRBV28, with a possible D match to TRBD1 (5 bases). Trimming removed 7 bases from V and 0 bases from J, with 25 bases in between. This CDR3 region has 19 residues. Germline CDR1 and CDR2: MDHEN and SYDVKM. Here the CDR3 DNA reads TGTGCCAGCACCCATCGGCCAGGGATAGTTGGGTATAGCAATCAGCCCCAGCATTTT. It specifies CASTHRPGIVGYSNQPQHF.

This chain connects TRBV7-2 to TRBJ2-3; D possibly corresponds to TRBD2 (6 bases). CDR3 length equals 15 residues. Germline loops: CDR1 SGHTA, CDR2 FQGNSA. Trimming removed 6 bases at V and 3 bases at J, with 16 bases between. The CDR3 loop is CASRQTGSVTDTQYF. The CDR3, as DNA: TGTGCCAGCAGACAAACCGGGAGCGTAACAGATACGCAGTATTTT.